The rows below give T cell receptor beta chains drawn from one sample of a study of blood T cell repertoires in COVID-19. The protocol was immunoSEQ multiplex PCR, while the TCRdb copy is restricted to in-frame clones and leaves out a portion. The sample carries 50,000 to 85,000 clones, approximately 79% recorded once. Sequencing was carried out using peripheral blood. The receptors originated from a man in his 60s with acute or convalescent COVID-19. CDR3s include the opening cysteine and the closing phenylalanine or tryptophan. The order of the fields is D gene, clone size, J gene, V gene, CDR3 DNA, CDR3 protein. D genes are given only for firm matches. Not all rows give a size; the values are once, few, many and, for expanded clones, a class.

D gene: TRBD1; clone size: once; J gene: TRBJ2-1; V gene: TRBV5-1; CDR3 DNA: TGCGCCAGCAGCGGGACAGGGGACTACAATGAGCAGTTCTTC; CDR3 protein: CASSGTGDYNEQFF
D gene: -; clone size: -; J gene: TRBJ2-3; V gene: TRBV6-5; CDR3 DNA: TGTGCCAGCATGAAGGGGACAGATACGCAGTATTTT; CDR3 protein: CASMKGTDTQYF
D gene: -; clone size: -; J gene: TRBJ2-1; V gene: TRBV6-2/TRBV6-3; CDR3 DNA: TGTGCCAGCAGTTACGGCTTACACAATGAGCAGTTCTTC; CDR3 protein: CASSYGLHNEQFF
D gene: TRBD1; clone size: -; J gene: TRBJ1-1; V gene: TRBV6-2/TRBV6-3; CDR3 DNA: TGTGCCAGCAGTTACTCGAGAAAGGGGGCGTACACTGAAGCTTTCTTT; CDR3 protein: CASSYSRKGAYTEAFF
D gene: TRBD2; clone size: -; J gene: TRBJ2-3; V gene: TRBV4-3; CDR3 DNA: TGCGCCAGCAGCCATGCGGGGGACGGGACGCAGTATTTT; CDR3 protein: CASSHAGDGTQYF
D gene: -; clone size: -; J gene: TRBJ1-6; V gene: TRBV7-8; CDR3 DNA: TGTGCCAGCAGCTTGACAGATTATAATTCACCCCTCCACTTT; CDR3 protein: CASSLTDYNSPLHF
D gene: TRBD1; clone size: -; J gene: TRBJ2-7; V gene: TRBV5-1; CDR3 DNA: TGCGCCAGCAGCTCGGGACAGCGTTCCTACGAGCAGTACTTC; CDR3 protein: CASSSGQRSYEQYF
D gene: -; clone size: -; J gene: TRBJ1-1; V gene: TRBV2; CDR3 DNA: TGTGCCAGCACCATAGAGTACACTGAAGCTTTCTTT; CDR3 protein: CASTIEYTEAFF
D gene: -; clone size: once; J gene: TRBJ1-2; V gene: TRBV20-1; CDR3 DNA: TGCAGTGCTAGTTTGAGCTATGGCTACACCTTC; CDR3 protein: CSASLSYGYTF
D gene: -; clone size: -; J gene: TRBJ1-1; V gene: TRBV16; CDR3 DNA: TGTGCCAGCAGCCAAGTCAGGAGGGACACTGAAGCTTTCTTT; CDR3 protein: CASSQVRRDTEAFF
D gene: -; clone size: -; J gene: TRBJ1-6; V gene: TRBV2; CDR3 DNA: TGTGCCAGCATGCTACGGTCCGCCAATTCACCCCTCCACTTT; CDR3 protein: CASMLRSANSPLHF
D gene: TRBD1; clone size: -; J gene: TRBJ1-1; V gene: TRBV18; CDR3 DNA: TGTGCCAGCTCACCGATGCCAGGGGGTGTCACTGAAGCTTTCTTT; CDR3 protein: CASSPMPGGVTEAFF
D gene: TRBD1; clone size: -; J gene: TRBJ1-5; V gene: TRBV19; CDR3 DNA: TGTGCCAGTAGTACGGACAGGGAGAGGCAGCCCCAGCATTTT; CDR3 protein: CASSTDRERQPQHF
D gene: -; clone size: few; J gene: TRBJ1-6; V gene: TRBV10-2; CDR3 DNA: TGCGCCACCCGGGGGGCCAACTATAATTCACCCCTCCACTTT; CDR3 protein: CATRGANYNSPLHF
D gene: -; clone size: -; J gene: TRBJ1-3; V gene: TRBV5-6; CDR3 DNA: TGTGCCAGCAGCTTGGTCCACGGGGGCTCTGGAAACACCATATATTTT; CDR3 protein: CASSLVHGGSGNTIYF
D gene: TRBD1; clone size: -; J gene: TRBJ2-5; V gene: TRBV19; CDR3 DNA: TGTGCCAGTAGTATCCAGACAGGGGGAGGTCAAGAGACCCAGTACTTC; CDR3 protein: CASSIQTGGGQETQYF
D gene: -; clone size: -; J gene: TRBJ2-1; V gene: TRBV6-5; CDR3 DNA: TGTGCCAGCAGTTACACCAGGGTGCCCAGAGGCAATGAGCAGTTCTTC; CDR3 protein: CASSYTRVPRGNEQFF
D gene: -; clone size: -; J gene: TRBJ1-1; V gene: TRBV7-9; CDR3 DNA: TGTGCCAGCAGTTCACAGGGTTTCGCGGAAGCTTTCTTT; CDR3 protein: CASSSQGFAEAFF
D gene: TRBD1; clone size: medium-sized; J gene: TRBJ1-2; V gene: TRBV29-1; CDR3 DNA: TGCAGCGTTGGCCCGACAGGGGCGATTGGCTACACCTTC; CDR3 protein: CSVGPTGAIGYTF
D gene: -; clone size: -; J gene: TRBJ2-3; V gene: TRBV21-1; CDR3 DNA: TGTGCCAGCAGCAAAGCGGGGCGCACAGATACGCAGTATTTT; CDR3 protein: CASSKAGRTDTQYF
D gene: -; clone size: -; J gene: TRBJ2-7; V gene: TRBV6-5; CDR3 DNA: TGTGCCAGCAGTTTTCAGGCCGCCGAGCAGTACTTC; CDR3 protein: CASSFQAAEQYF
D gene: TRBD1; clone size: few; J gene: TRBJ2-7; V gene: TRBV7-2; CDR3 DNA: TGTGCCAGCAGCCTAAAAAGGACAGGATACTACGAGCAGTACTTC; CDR3 protein: CASSLKRTGYYEQYF
D gene: -; clone size: -; J gene: TRBJ1-6; V gene: TRBV3-1/TRBV3-2; CDR3 DNA: TGTGCCAGCAGCCAAGATCTCCAGGGCGAGTTTTCACCCCTCCACTTT; CDR3 protein: CASSQDLQGEFSPLHF
D gene: -; clone size: -; J gene: TRBJ1-6; V gene: TRBV19; CDR3 DNA: TGTGCCAGTAGTATTAGGGAGCATAATTCACCCCTCCACTTT; CDR3 protein: CASSIREHNSPLHF
D gene: -; clone size: -; J gene: TRBJ2-1; V gene: TRBV10-1; CDR3 DNA: TGCGCCAGCAGTCGGAGCTCCTACAATGAGCAGTTCTTC; CDR3 protein: CASSRSSYNEQFF
D gene: TRBD1; clone size: -; J gene: TRBJ1-3; V gene: TRBV7-9; CDR3 DNA: TGTGCCAGCAGCCTGACAGGGGGTGGAAACACCATATATTTT; CDR3 protein: CASSLTGGGNTIYF
D gene: -; clone size: once; J gene: TRBJ1-5; V gene: TRBV29-1; CDR3 DNA: TGCAGCGTTGTTACAGGCCACAATCAGCCCCAGCATTTT; CDR3 protein: CSVVTGHNQPQHF
D gene: -; clone size: -; J gene: TRBJ1-4; V gene: TRBV7-2; CDR3 DNA: TGTGCCAGCAGCCAAGCTATGGCGCAGGGTGAAAAACTGTTTTTT; CDR3 protein: CASSQAMAQGEKLFF
D gene: -; clone size: -; J gene: TRBJ2-1; V gene: TRBV25-1; CDR3 DNA: TGTGCCAGCAGTGAATATGTCTATGAGCAGTTCTTC; CDR3 protein: CASSEYVYEQFF
D gene: -; clone size: once; J gene: TRBJ2-3; V gene: TRBV5-6; CDR3 DNA: TGTGCCAGCCTCGCGCCCGGGACATATCGCACAGATACGCAGTATTTT; CDR3 protein: CASLAPGTYRTDTQYF
D gene: TRBD2; clone size: -; J gene: TRBJ2-3; V gene: TRBV5-1; CDR3 DNA: TGCGCCAGCAACAGCGGGGGGGCAAATACGCAGTATTTT; CDR3 protein: CASNSGGANTQYF
D gene: TRBD1; clone size: -; J gene: TRBJ1-2; V gene: TRBV5-4; CDR3 DNA: TGTGCCAGCAGCTACAACAGGGGGCCTGGCTACACCTTC; CDR3 protein: CASSYNRGPGYTF
D gene: -; clone size: -; J gene: TRBJ2-3; V gene: TRBV5-1; CDR3 DNA: TGCGCCAGCAGCCAGAGCACAGATACGCAGTATTTT; CDR3 protein: CASSQSTDTQYF
D gene: -; clone size: -; J gene: TRBJ2-7; V gene: TRBV19; CDR3 DNA: TGTGCCAGTAGTATGGAGATGACCGTAGGGGCGTCCTACGAGCAGTACTTC; CDR3 protein: CASSMEMTVGASYEQYF
D gene: TRBD1; clone size: -; J gene: TRBJ1-2; V gene: TRBV6-5; CDR3 DNA: TGTGTCAGCAGTCGGACAGGGAAGGACGGCTACACCTTC; CDR3 protein: CVSSRTGKDGYTF
D gene: TRBD2; clone size: -; J gene: TRBJ2-3; V gene: TRBV10-1; CDR3 DNA: TGCGCCAGCAGTGCGGGGGGGCCAATAGATACGCAGTATTTT; CDR3 protein: CASSAGGPIDTQYF
D gene: TRBD1; clone size: -; J gene: TRBJ1-6; V gene: TRBV7-2; CDR3 DNA: TGTGCCAGCAGCTTAGCCGCAAACAGGGGTGGCTCACCCCTCCACTTT; CDR3 protein: CASSLAANRGGSPLHF
D gene: TRBD1; clone size: -; J gene: TRBJ1-3; V gene: TRBV29-1; CDR3 DNA: TGCAGCGTAGAACAGGGGGCTGGAAACACCATATATTTT; CDR3 protein: CSVEQGAGNTIYF
D gene: TRBD1; clone size: once; J gene: TRBJ2-7; V gene: TRBV5-1; CDR3 DNA: TGCGCCAGCAGCAGAACAGGGGGCGATTCCTACGAGCAGTACTTC; CDR3 protein: CASSRTGGDSYEQYF
D gene: TRBD1; clone size: -; J gene: TRBJ2-2; V gene: TRBV18; CDR3 DNA: TGTGCCAGCTCATCCCGGGACAGGTTGTCCGGGGAGCTGTTTTTT; CDR3 protein: CASSSRDRLSGELFF
D gene: -; clone size: -; J gene: TRBJ2-1; V gene: TRBV19; CDR3 DNA: TGTGCCAGTAGTATCGACCCTCCGAGGGGGTTTTACAATGAGCAGTTCTTC; CDR3 protein: CASSIDPPRGFYNEQFF